These T cell receptor beta chains were read from a single sample in a study of post-analysis software for immune sequencing data. TCRdb reprocessed the PCR reads via MiXCR and lists one record per CDR3 protein. This sample has 400,000 to 500,000 distinct CDR3 sequences, with approximately 42% found just once. Material for sequencing was blood. The source of these receptors is a girl aged 2-10 years with multiple sclerosis. Both conserved end residues are part of each CDR3. Fields, in order: J gene, V gene, CDR3 protein.

TRBJ2-4	TRBV6-6	CASRQQTSFGNIQYF
TRBJ2-5	TRBV6-5	CASSSGGTPGETQYF
TRBJ2-7	TRBV12-3/TRBV12-4	CASLGQTYEQYF
TRBJ2-1	TRBV5-1	CASSPSVGEGNEQFF
TRBJ2-3	TRBV4-1	CASSLSGGLDTQYF
TRBJ2-1	TRBV20-1	CSAKAGGYNEQFF
TRBJ1-1	TRBV7-9	CASDSQNTEAFF
TRBJ1-2	TRBV7-2	CASSLSRTYGYTF
TRBJ2-7	TRBV7-6	CASSETSGSSYEQYF
TRBJ2-7	TRBV10-3	CAISESPGQGSYEQYF
TRBJ1-2	TRBV12-3/TRBV12-4	CASRRTGYGYTF
NA	TRBV29-1	CSVEGQNQETQYF
TRBJ1-1	TRBV10-3	CAIRQGASLNTEAFF
TRBJ2-1	TRBV6-6	CASSQGRLGNEQFF
NA	TRBV15	CATSRDWSHAEYEQYF
TRBJ2-7	TRBV4-3	CASSQITRTDEQYF
TRBJ2-3	TRBV29-1	CSVERFTDTQYF
TRBJ2-1	TRBV6-5	CASRELAGSTYNEQFF
TRBJ1-2	TRBV5-5	CASSPSRGYGYTF
TRBJ2-1	TRBV6-1	CASRTGLAENEQFF
TRBJ1-4	TRBV28	CASSSGGGNEKLFF
TRBJ2-6	TRBV6-1	CASIRMTGKGRSGANVLTF
TRBJ1-1	TRBV7-9	CASSSEFPEAFF
TRBJ2-3	TRBV7-2	CASSVESERSGDTQYF
TRBJ1-1	TRBV6-6	CASSYPMETEAFF
TRBJ2-3	TRBV7-7	CASSLDGLRTDTQYF
TRBJ2-1	TRBV7-9	CASSPRTSEGSFKQFF
TRBJ2-5	TRBV6-6	CASSYGTGGRETQYF
TRBJ1-5	TRBV7-8	CASSPRGGGQPQHF
TRBJ2-5	TRBV5-1	CASSGTLGFPQETQYF
TRBJ2-3	TRBV5-1	CASSLAAGVSTDTQYF
TRBJ2-3	TRBV7-7	CASSLAPSEVTQYF
TRBJ2-2	TRBV15	CATSRDLGARTGELFF
TRBJ2-3	TRBV6-2/TRBV6-3	CASTKGTVGILDTQYF
TRBJ2-6	TRBV25-1	CASTGQRSSGANVLTF
TRBJ1-2	TRBV12-3/TRBV12-4	CASSPGPNYGYTF
TRBJ2-1	TRBV5-1	CASSGVGISSYNEQFF
TRBJ1-5	TRBV28	CASSSWTGRNDQPRHF
TRBJ2-3	TRBV5-5	CASSFVGSDTQYF
TRBJ2-6	TRBV11-2	CASSLANRAPSSGANVLTF
TRBJ1-2	TRBV6-2/TRBV6-3	CASSARGPGYTF
TRBJ1-2	TRBV14	CASSQVSGSGAYGYTF
TRBJ2-7	TRBV18	CASSPGQELTTYEQYF
TRBJ1-6	TRBV9	CASSGGRTTASYNSPLHF
TRBJ1-2	TRBV7-6	CASSLGANYYGYTF
TRBJ2-3	TRBV12-3/TRBV12-4	CASSRLTGHTQYF
TRBJ1-2	TRBV4-1	CASSQTGQGAEGYTF
TRBJ2-3	TRBV7-2	CASTPVMYF
TRBJ1-2	TRBV10-3	CAISESSGGAGYGYTF
TRBJ2-3	TRBV7-9	CASRWRDRGTADTQYF